This passage covers 9 T cell receptor beta chains from one sample sequenced in a study of T-cell reconstitution after alpha-beta-depleted transplantation in children (dated by TCRdb to 2016 to 2017). The protocol used for the library was PCR. Instrument used: Illumina HiSeq 2500. TCR library preparation used molecular barcoding, with unique molecular identifiers applied to normalize quantification of the TCRbeta repertoire. TCRdb applied fastp at Q25 and MiXCR to the public reads, then kept only in-frame beta chains. Duplicate CDR3 protein sequences are folded into a single record with the most common DNA and genes. In this sample the table shows 280,000 or so distinct CDR3 sequences, approximately 10% of which occur a single time. Clones ranked in the top ten supply about a quarter of the sample. In the paper's terms, the treatment or condition label means: allogeneic hematopoietic cell transplantation with graft depleted of TCRalphabeta T cells and CD19 B cells.

This material consisted of peripheral blood, taken 180 days after TCRalphabeta/CD19-depleted stem cell transplant. These receptors all stem from a male patient aged 2 to 9 who had a stem cell transplant for chronic granulomatous disease, so the T cells may come from the graft donor.

This clonotype was recorded many times. The chain has TRBV19 and TRBJ1-1; 7 bases line up with TRBD1. The CDR3 extends over 14 amino acids. With V trimmed by 6 bases and J by 0 bases, 4 bases remained unmatched. Germline V CDR1 and CDR2: LNHDA, SQIVND (reference sequence). CDR3 region: CASRIQGLNTEAFF. CDR3 sequence (DNA): TGTGCCAGTAGGATACAGGGGTTGAACACTGAAGCTTTCTTT.

In its sample, this clonotype was seen many times. The gene calls are TRBV9 and TRBJ2-1, with D perhaps TRBD2 (6 bases). The germline V gene encodes CDR1 SGDLS and CDR2 YYNGEE. Deletions cut 4 bases from V and 8 bases from J, with 19 bases between. This CDR3 has 15 amino acids. The CDR3 nucleotides read TGTGCCAGCAGCATCAAATCCGGAGGGGACTATGAGCAGTTCTTC. Translating it yields CASSIKSGGDYEQFF.

There are many counts of this clonotype. The V call is TRBV5-1, the J call TRBJ1-1; TRBD1 matches at 7 bases. The CDR3 is 15 residues long. The ends lost 0 bases at V and 0 bases at J; junction bases unmatched: 2. The germline CDR1 and CDR2 sequences are SGHRS and YFSETQ. For the CDR3, the DNA is TGCGCCAGCAGCTTGGAGGGGGCCCTGAACACTGAAGCTTTCTTT. This encodes CASSLEGALNTEAFF.

This clonotype was seen at least ten times. This sequence joins TRBV29-1 and TRBJ1-1, with a tentative D call TRBD1 (5 bases). The germline V gene encodes CDR1 SQVTM and CDR2 ANQGSEA. Trimming removed 0 bases from V and 6 bases from J, with 14 bases in between. CDR3 length: 14 residues. The CDR3 DNA reads TGCAGCGTTGAAGAGGGACTCATTGGCGCTGAAGCTTTCTTT. Protein: CSVEEGLIGAEAFF.

This clonotype was observed a handful of times. The J gene is TRBJ2-5, the V gene TRBV28; D is possibly TRBD2 (5 bases). This CDR3 has 15 amino acids. Between the trimmed V and J ends, which lost 4 bases and 5 bases, there was a span of 17 bases. CDR1 MDHEN and CDR2 SYDVKM come from the germline V gene. CDR3 sequence: CASSSADPRRETQYF. The CDR3 DNA is TGTGCCAGCAGTTCAGCGGACCCACGAAGGGAGACCCAGTACTTC.

This clonotype was observed at least ten times. The CDR3 DNA reads TGTGCCAGCAGTTTACCAGGGAAGGAGGTAAAGCAGTTCTTC. This gives the protein CASSLPGKEVKQFF. The rearrangement links TRBV27 to TRBJ2-1; D assignment may be TRBD1 or TRBD2 (5 bases each). Germline loops: CDR1 MNHEY, CDR2 SMNVEV (reference sequence). The CDR3 is 14 residues long. The V end was cut by 2 bases, the J end by 11 bases, with 16 bases between.

About this clonotype: A much larger clone lies a single base off, so this may be a read error. The rearrangement joins TRBV7-2 to TRBJ2-1; the D is unclear. Per the germline V gene, CDR1 is SGHTA and CDR2 is FQGNSA. There are 12 residues in the CDR3. The V end was cut by 4 bases, the J end by 12 bases, with 13 bases between. CDR3 sequence (DNA): TGTGCCAGCAGCTCGAGTTTCGATGTGCAGTTCTTC. Amino acids: CASSSSFDVQFF.

There are a few counts of this clonotype. V gene TRBV11-3 combines with J gene TRBJ2-2, with 8 bases fitting TRBD1. The CDR3 covers 15 residues. Germline CDR1 SGHNT, CDR2 YENEEA. V trimming: 5 bases; J trimming: 7 bases; junction bases outside the gene matches: 9. The CDR3 sequence is CASSPRRGPGGELFF. CDR3 bases: TGTGCCAGCAGCCCGCGCAGGGGGCCCGGCGGGGAGCTGTTTTTT.

This clonotype was observed many times. CDR3 sequence: CASSYHSSYEQFF. The DNA for the CDR3 is TGTGCCAGCAGTTACCATTCCTCGTATGAGCAGTTCTTC. This chain links TRBV6-2 or TRBV6-3 with TRBJ2-1; D unresolved. Germline V gene lookup returns CDR1 MNHEY and CDR2 SVGEGT. CDR3 length: 13 residues. V lost 2 bases, J lost 8 bases, and 10 bases lay in between.